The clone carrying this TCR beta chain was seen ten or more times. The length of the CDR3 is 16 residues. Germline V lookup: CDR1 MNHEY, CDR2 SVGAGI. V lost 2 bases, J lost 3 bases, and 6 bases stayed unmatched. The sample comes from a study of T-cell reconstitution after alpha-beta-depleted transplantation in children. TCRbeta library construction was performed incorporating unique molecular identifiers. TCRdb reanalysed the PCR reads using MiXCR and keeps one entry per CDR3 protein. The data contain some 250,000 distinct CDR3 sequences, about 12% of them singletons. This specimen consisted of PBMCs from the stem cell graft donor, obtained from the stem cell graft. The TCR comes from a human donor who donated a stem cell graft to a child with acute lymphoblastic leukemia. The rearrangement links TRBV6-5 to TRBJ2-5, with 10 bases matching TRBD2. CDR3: CASSYAGTSVEETQYF. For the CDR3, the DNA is TGTGCCAGCAGTTACGCCGGGACTAGCGTAGAAGAGACCCAGTACTTC.